The rows below give T cell receptor beta chains drawn from one sample of a study of prognosis after radiotherapy for stage I lung cancer. MiXCR, applied by TCRdb to the multiplex PCR reads, yields one record per CDR3 protein. The sample yields 11,000 or so distinct CDR3 sequences, roughly a third seen once. Here the sequenced sample was PBMCs, taken before or after stereotactic body radiation therapy (not recorded which). These receptors were obtained from a donor over 45 with non-small cell lung cancer. CDR3s include the opening cysteine and the closing phenylalanine or tryptophan. The D gene is left open where the match is weak. Expanded clones get a size class; other rows say once, few or many, or leave the size out.

>TRBV19|TRBD1|many|TRBJ1-1
CASSTWTGGGEAFF
TGTGCCAGTAGTACGTGGACAGGGGGGGGAGAAGCTTTCTTT
>TRBV3-1|TRBD1|many|TRBJ2-2
CASSQGRDRGAWDGELFF
TGTGCCAGCAGCCAAGGCCGGGACAGGGGAGCTTGGGACGGGGAGCTGTTTTTT
>TRBV7-3|-|-|TRBJ2-1
CASSARVRGYNEQFF
TGTGCCAGCAGCGCGCGGGTAAGGGGCTACAATGAGCAGTTCTTC
>TRBV30|-|medium-sized|TRBJ2-6
CAWSTGSGANVLTF
TGTGCCTGGAGTACAGGCTCTGGGGCCAACGTCCTGACTTTC
>TRBV5-4|-|many|TRBJ1-2
CASSYGNYGYTF
TGTGCCAGCAGCTACGGAAACTATGGCTACACCTTC
>TRBV10-3|-|many|TRBJ2-3
CAITLDAASTDTQYF
TGTGCCATCACCCTGGACGCCGCTAGCACAGATACGCAGTATTTT
>TRBV11-3|-|medium-sized|TRBJ2-1
CASSLVKGLVGNEQFF
TGTGCCAGCAGCTTAGTCAAGGGCCTAGTCGGCAATGAGCAGTTCTTC
>TRBV7-6|-|-|TRBJ2-7
CASSLRGDAYEQYF
TGTGCCAGCAGCTTAAGGGGCGATGCATACGAGCAGTACTTC
>TRBV12-3/TRBV12-4|-|-|TRBJ1-2
CASSLNAGINYGYTF
TGTGCCAGCAGTTTAAACGCGGGGATTAACTATGGCTACACCTTC
>TRBV20-1|TRBD2|-|TRBJ2-4
CSAQDWWGEGKNIQYF
TGCAGTGCACAGGATTGGTGGGGGGAGGGCAAAAACATTCAGTACTTC
>TRBV19|TRBD1|-|TRBJ1-2
CASSHGTAYGYTF
TGTGCCAGTAGTCACGGGACAGCATATGGCTACACCTTC
>TRBV3-1|TRBD2|-|TRBJ2-7
CASSPGEGLRQYF
TGTGCCAGCAGCCCCGGGGAGGGACTTAGGCAGTACTTC
>TRBV5-8|-|many|TRBJ2-4
CASIIPGPDIQYF
TGTGCCAGCATAATTCCGGGGCCTGACATTCAGTACTTC
>TRBV6-2/TRBV6-3|TRBD2|many|TRBJ2-3
CASSSDLLAGRTDTQYF
TGTGCCAGCAGTTCCGACTTACTAGCGGGACGCACAGATACGCAGTATTTT
>TRBV2|-|few|TRBJ2-3
CASSRDRNTDTQYF
TGTGCCAGCAGTCGGGACCGCAACACAGATACGCAGTATTTT
>TRBV9|TRBD2|-|TRBJ2-7
CASSVWLAGSYEQYF
TGTGCCAGCAGCGTATGGCTAGCGGGAAGCTACGAGCAGTACTTC
>TRBV9|-|many|TRBJ2-3
CASNPGGTDTQYF
TGTGCCAGCAACCCTGGAGGCACAGATACGCAGTATTTT
>TRBV9|TRBD2|-|TRBJ2-7
CASSVGLAGSYEQYF
TGTGCCAGCAGCGTAGGGCTAGCGGGAAGCTACGAGCAGTACTTC
>TRBV19|TRBD1|many|TRBJ1-4
CASSEAGGATNEKLFF
TGTGCCAGTAGTGAGGCAGGGGGTGCAACTAATGAAAAACTGTTTTTT
>TRBV27|-|-|TRBJ1-5
CASSVLDWGGPQHF
TGTGCCAGCAGTGTCCTCGACTGGGGCGGGCCCCAGCATTTT
>TRBV5-1|TRBD1|-|TRBJ2-2
CASSHDRGRVTGELFF
TGCGCCAGCAGCCACGACAGGGGGCGGGTCACCGGGGAGCTGTTTTTT
>TRBV7-3|TRBD2|-|TRBJ2-1
CASSHLALAGNNEQFF
TGTGCCAGCAGTCACTTGGCGCTAGCGGGAAACAATGAGCAGTTCTTC
>TRBV24-1|TRBD2|-|TRBJ2-3
CATSDPGRRSTDTQYF
TGTGCCACCAGTGATCCCGGGAGGAGGAGCACAGATACGCAGTATTTT
>TRBV6-5|TRBD2|-|TRBJ2-3
CASSYSRPAGGLTDTQYF
TGTGCCAGCAGTTACTCGAGACCAGCGGGAGGGTTGACAGATACGCAGTATTTT
>TRBV27|TRBD1|-|TRBJ2-7
CASSPRGWSSYEQYF
TGTGCCAGCAGTCCCAGGGGGTGGAGCTCCTACGAGCAGTACTTC
>TRBV15|-|many|TRBJ2-3
CATSRTGGVDTQYF
TGTGCCACCAGCAGGACAGGAGGGGTGGATACGCAGTATTTT
>TRBV28|-|many|TRBJ1-4
CAGRNRGSSEEKLFF
TGTGCCGGAAGGAATAGGGGGAGTTCAGAAGAAAAACTGTTTTTT
>TRBV5-1|-|many|TRBJ1-5
CASSLAVNSQPQHF
TGCGCCAGCAGCTTGGCCGTGAACTCTCAGCCCCAGCATTTT
>TRBV7-9|-|few|TRBJ2-1
CASTTHYSYNEQFF
TGTGCCAGTACGACTCACTACTCCTACAATGAGCAGTTCTTC
>TRBV4-1|-|many|TRBJ2-5
CASSPSQLVRETQYF
TGCGCCAGCAGCCCGTCTCAATTAGTGCGAGAGACCCAGTACTTC
>TRBV6-2/TRBV6-3|-|-|TRBJ1-2
CASSYSQGGGYTF
TGTGCCAGCAGTTACTCGCAGGGTGGAGGCTACACCTTC
>TRBV18|TRBD1|many|TRBJ2-5
CASSHGQGDETQYF
TGTGCCAGCTCGCACGGACAGGGGGACGAGACCCAGTACTTC